This T cell receptor beta chain was recorded in a study of blood T cells in healthy people across ages. Using a J-beta primer mix together with a sample-barcoded 5' primer, a second PCR was run for roughly 7 to 12 cycles. Via MiXCR, TCRdb re-called the 5' RACE reads, giving one row per CDR3 protein. Here the sample spans around 870,000 distinct CDR3 sequences, about 30% being singletons. This CDR3 region has 13 residues. Germline loops: CDR1 SGHTA, CDR2 FQGNSA. Trimming removed 1 base at V and 8 bases at J, with 9 bases between. Source material: blood. The receptor comes from a woman of 80 years or more in good health. V usage is TRBV7-2 and J usage is TRBJ2-4; D remains unclear. The CDR3 here is CASSLEIHDIQYF. DNA for the CDR3: TGTGCCAGCAGCTTAGAGATCCATGACATTCAGTACTTC.